These T cell receptor beta chains were read from a single sample in a study of post-analysis software for immune sequencing data. TCRdb fed the PCR reads into MiXCR, producing one record per CDR3 protein. This table holds hundreds of thousands of distinct CDR3 sequences, around 27% found once. Material: blood. The source is a girl aged 10-17 years with multiple sclerosis. CDR3s include the opening cysteine and the closing phenylalanine or tryptophan. A D gene is named only where the DNA matches it firmly. Clone size is stated in some rows and not others, as once, few, many or a class when expanded.

>TRBJ2-2|few|TRBV6-5|16|TRBD2
CASSLTSGGAFGELFF
TGTGCCAGCAGTCTGACTAGCGGGGGGGCCTTCGGGGAGCTGTTTTTT
>TRBJ2-7|.|TRBV20-1|13|.
CSANPGLSYEQYF
TGCAGTGCTAACCCGGGACTGAGCTACGAGCAGTACTTC
>TRBJ2-7|.|TRBV20-1|19|TRBD2
CSAHRGSSGSKGLNDEQYF
TGCAGTGCCCACCGTGGATCTAGCGGGAGTAAGGGACTAAACGACGAGCAGTACTTC
>TRBJ2-5|few|TRBV7-2|12|TRBD2
CASRAGGETQYF
TGTGCCAGCAGAGCGGGAGGAGAGACCCAGTACTTC
>TRBJ1-2|.|TRBV7-2|15|TRBD1
CAGSPLRQGASGYTF
TGTGCCGGCAGCCCTCTTCGACAGGGGGCATCTGGCTACACCTTC
>TRBJ1-2|few|TRBV6-1|18|.
CASSPRRGVPDTFYGYTF
TGTGCCAGCAGCCCACGGAGGGGCGTGCCCGATACATTCTATGGCTACACCTTC
>TRBJ2-7|.|TRBV12-3/TRBV12-4|15|.
CASSHNPVAGYEQYF
TGTGCCAGCAGTCACAATCCGGTGGCAGGGTACGAGCAGTACTTC
>TRBJ2-3|.|TRBV20-1|14|TRBD1
CSARGQGATDMQYF
TGCAGTGCTAGAGGACAGGGGGCGACAGATATGCAGTATTTT
>TRBJ1-6|.|TRBV27|15|.
CASSPLGQGDSPLHF
TGTGCCAGCAGTCCTTTGGGGCAGGGCGATTCACCCCTCCACTTT
>TRBJ2-3|.|TRBV12-3/TRBV12-4|15|.
CASIFSDTRADTQYF
TGTGCCAGCATATTTTCGGACACCAGAGCAGATACGCAGTATTTT
>TRBJ2-3|.|TRBV6-2/TRBV6-3|16|.
CASSYSGGIGADTQYF
TGTGCCAGCAGTTACTCTGGAGGGATTGGGGCAGATACGCAGTATTTT
>TRBJ2-1|.|TRBV7-6|16|TRBD2
CASSSPNGGGEETQFF
TGTGCCAGCAGCTCCCCAAATGGCGGGGGGGAGGAGACCCAGTTCTTC
>TRBJ2-4|few|TRBV20-1|18|.
CSARPHGRGKDSRNIQYF
TGCAGTGCTAGACCCCACGGTAGGGGAAAGGACAGCCGAAACATTCAGTACTTC
>TRBJ2-7|.|TRBV20-1|14|.
CSARRASRGYEQYF
TGCAGTGCTCGCCGGGCCTCCCGCGGGTACGAGCAGTACTTC
>TRBJ2-3|.|TRBV6-5|14|TRBD1
CASSTTPTGNTQYF
TGTGCCAGCAGTACAACCCCGACAGGGAATACGCAGTATTTT
>TRBJ2-1|.|TRBV6-1|20|TRBD1
CASRLFRDRGPGGVYNEQFF
TGTGCCAGCAGACTATTCCGGGACAGGGGGCCCGGGGGGGTTTACAATGAGCAGTTCTTC
>TRBJ2-1|.|TRBV20-1|15|TRBD2
CSAEGVASGRHEQFF
TGCAGTGCCGAGGGGGTGGCTAGCGGGAGGCATGAGCAGTTCTTC
>TRBJ2-3|.|TRBV5-1|18|TRBD1
CASRPRDRGFRDSDTQYF
TGCGCCAGCAGGCCCCGAGACAGGGGGTTCCGGGACTCGGATACGCAGTATTTT
>TRBJ1-6|.|TRBV3-1|16|.
CASSQDVGRGTIPLHF
TGTGCCAGCAGCCAAGATGTTGGCAGGGGCACTATACCCCTCCACTTT
>TRBJ2-7|.|TRBV7-6|15|.
CASSLAPWKTGEQYF
TGTGCCAGCAGCTTAGCGCCCTGGAAGACGGGCGAGCAGTACTTC
>TRBJ1-6|.|TRBV12-3/TRBV12-4|14|TRBD1
CASSLTGNNSPLHF
TGTGCCAGTAGTCTGACAGGGAATAATTCACCCCTCCACTTT
>TRBJ1-1|.|TRBV12-3/TRBV12-4|14|.
CASSLQGGDGEAFF
TGTGCCAGCAGTTTACAGGGAGGAGATGGTGAAGCTTTCTTT
>TRBJ2-4|few|TRBV27|15|TRBD1
CASSSDRARKNIQYF
TGTGCCAGCAGTTCGGACAGGGCAAGAAAAAACATTCAGTACTTC
>TRBJ2-1|few|TRBV12-3/TRBV12-4|14|.
CASRKQGLGNEQFF
TGTGCCAGCAGGAAACAGGGTTTGGGGAATGAGCAGTTCTTC
>TRBJ2-5|.|TRBV29-1|13|.
CSAGRHLEETQYF
TGCAGCGCGGGGAGGCATTTGGAGGAGACCCAGTACTTC
>TRBJ1-1|.|TRBV9|15|.
CASSVVRVSNTEAFF
TGTGCCAGCAGCGTAGTTCGGGTTTCGAACACTGAAGCTTTCTTT
>TRBJ2-3|many|TRBV20-1|13|.
CSASRGSTDTQYF
TGCAGTGCTAGCAGGGGAAGCACAGATACGCAGTATTTT
>TRBJ2-7|.|TRBV7-2|16|.
CASSLSHSAPRYEQYF
TGTGCCAGCAGCTTATCCCACTCAGCGCCCCGATACGAGCAGTACTTC
>TRBJ2-1|few|TRBV7-3|16|TRBD2
CASSLGLAESYNEQFF
TGTGCCAGCAGCTTGGGACTAGCGGAGTCCTACAATGAGCAGTTCTTC
>TRBJ1-2|.|TRBV25-1|15|TRBD1
CASSEGDRDLRGYTF
TGTGCCAGCAGTGAGGGGGACAGGGATCTTCGGGGCTACACCTTC
>TRBJ2-5|.|TRBV3-1|16|TRBD2
CASSPPHGGRRETQYF
TGTGCCAGCAGCCCACCCCACGGGGGGAGGCGAGAGACCCAGTACTTC
>TRBJ2-3|few|TRBV7-9|17|.
CASSPTPRGISTDTQYF
TGTGCCAGCAGCCCGACGCCCCGGGGGATCAGTACAGATACGCAGTATTTT
>TRBJ2-7|few|TRBV20-1|14|TRBD1
CSARRDRGRYEQYF
TGCAGTGCTAGGCGGGACAGGGGGCGCTACGAGCAGTACTTC
>TRBJ2-7|.|TRBV28|12|TRBD1
CASSGQAYEQYF
TGTGCCAGCAGTGGACAGGCCTACGAGCAGTACTTC
>TRBJ1-5|few|TRBV20-1|13|TRBD1
CSAQQGVGQPQHF
TGCAGTGCGCAACAGGGGGTAGGACAGCCCCAGCATTTT
>TRBJ2-4|.|TRBV29-1|16|.
CSVEQTGDLAKNIQYF
TGCAGCGTTGAACAAACAGGAGACTTAGCCAAAAACATTCAGTACTTC
>TRBJ1-4|.|TRBV28|17|TRBD1
CASSFGRGHRTNEKLFF
TGTGCCAGCAGTTTCGGCAGGGGGCACCGGACTAATGAAAAACTGTTTTTT
>TRBJ2-7|few|TRBV7-8|13|.
CASSPLEAYEQYF
TGTGCCAGCAGCCCCCTTGAAGCCTACGAGCAGTACTTC
>TRBJ2-1|few|TRBV3-1|15|TRBD1
CASSQVTGGVDEQFF
TGTGCCAGCAGCCAAGTCACAGGGGGAGTTGACGAGCAGTTCTTC
>TRBJ1-4|.|TRBV28|16|.
CASSLSSTGLNEKRFF
TGTGCCAGCAGTTTATCCTCGACGGGCTTGAATGAAAAACGGTTTTTT
>TRBJ2-7|.|TRBV20-1|15|.
CSALSTGRLSYEQYF
TGCAGTGCCTTAAGTACCGGGAGACTCTCCTACGAGCAGTACTTC